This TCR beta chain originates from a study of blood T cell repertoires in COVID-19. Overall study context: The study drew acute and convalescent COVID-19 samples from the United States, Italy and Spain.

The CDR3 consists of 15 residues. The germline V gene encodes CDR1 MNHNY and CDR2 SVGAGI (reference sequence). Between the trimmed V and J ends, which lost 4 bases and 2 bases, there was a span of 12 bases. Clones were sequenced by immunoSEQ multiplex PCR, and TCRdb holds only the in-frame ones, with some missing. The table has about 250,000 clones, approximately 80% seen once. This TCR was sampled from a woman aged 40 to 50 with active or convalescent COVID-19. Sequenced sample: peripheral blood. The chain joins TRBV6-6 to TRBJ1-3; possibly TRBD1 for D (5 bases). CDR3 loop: CASSSIDRAGNTIYF. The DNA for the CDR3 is TGTGCCAGCAGTTCCATCGACAGAGCTGGAAACACCATATATTTT.